The sequence of this T cell receptor (beta chain) was determined in a study of blood T cells in healthy people across ages. The germline V gene encodes CDR1 SQVTM and CDR2 ANQGSEA. Trimming took 5 bases from V and 7 from J, leaving 12 bases between them. The CDR3 is 12 amino acids. About this clonotype: Its specificity is unknown.

Whole-study results and caveats: Estimated diversity, derived from one million T cells, was regarded as an underestimate. A roughly linear age-dependent decrease characterized TCR beta diversity per million T cells.

A second PCR, run for roughly 7 to 12 cycles, used a sample-barcoded 5' primer plus a J-beta primer mix. TCRdb passed the 5' RACE reads through MiXCR, listing each CDR3 protein once. Of 650,000 to 800,000 distinct CDR3 sequences in the sample, approximately 52% were seen once. The gene calls are TRBV29-1 and TRBJ2-1, with D maybe TRBD2 (6 bases). Sequenced input: blood. The receptor's source is a woman of 80 years or more in good health. CDR3 coding DNA: TGCAGCGTTCCCGGGAGTCGTAATGAGCAGTTCTTC. Amino acids: CSVPGSRNEQFF.